The rows below give T cell receptor beta chains drawn from one sample of a study of T cells in Graves' hyperthyroidism and ophthalmopathy. TCRdb re-analysed the multiplex PCR reads in MiXCR, keeping a single row per CDR3 protein. Of approximately 570,000 distinct CDR3 sequences listed, approximately 20% were seen once; the top ten hold over 45%. Sequenced sample: blood. These receptors came from a man in his forties or fifties with Graves' ophthalmopathy. Each CDR3 is given with its conserved first and last residue. Each record gives: clone size, V gene, J gene, D gene, CDR3 protein, CDR3 DNA. D genes are given only for firm matches. The size of a clone is reported for some rows only, either as once, few or many, or as a class for expanded clones.

size: many; V: TRBV27; J: TRBJ2-5; D: .; CDR3: CASSLSLAGETQYF; DNA: TGTGCCAGCAGTTTATCACTGGCCGGAGAGACCCAGTACTTC
size: many; V: TRBV20-1; J: TRBJ1-5; D: .; CDR3: CSARGQGNQPQHF; DNA: TGCAGTGCTAGAGGTCAGGGCAATCAGCCCCAGCATTTT
size: .; V: TRBV7-6; J: TRBJ2-5; D: .; CDR3: CAIGWGETQYF; DNA: TGTGCCATAGGGTGGGGGGAGACCCAGTACTTC
size: many; V: TRBV18; J: TRBJ2-5; D: TRBD2; CDR3: CASSPTGTSGTQYF; DNA: TGTGCCAGCTCACCAACCGGGACTAGCGGGACCCAGTACTTC
size: .; V: TRBV3-1; J: TRBJ2-5; D: TRBD2; CDR3: CASSQSRGASQYF; DNA: TGTGCCAGCAGCCAGTCGCGGGGGGCTTCCCAGTACTTC
size: many; V: TRBV6-2/TRBV6-3; J: TRBJ2-1; D: .; CDR3: CASIRRGSSYNEQFF; DNA: TGTGCCAGCATTCGGCGGGGTAGCTCCTACAATGAGCAGTTCTTC
size: once; V: TRBV19; J: TRBJ1-1; D: .; CDR3: CASSIEGGRGPNTGAFF; DNA: TGTGCCAGTAGTATAGAGGGGGGACGCGGCCCGAACACTGGAGCTTTCTTT
size: many; V: TRBV12-3/TRBV12-4; J: TRBJ2-1; D: .; CDR3: CASSLLWDNEQFF; DNA: TGTGCCAGCAGTTTGCTTTGGGACAATGAGCAGTTCTTC
size: few; V: TRBV6-5; J: TRBJ1-1; D: .; CDR3: CASSYQGVAFF; DNA: TGTGCCAGCAGTTACCAAGGAGTAGCTTTCTTT
size: .; V: TRBV29-1; J: TRBJ1-1; D: TRBD1; CDR3: CSVEPGQGSRDANTEAFF; DNA: TGCAGCGTTGAACCAGGACAGGGGAGCAGGGATGCCAACACTGAAGCTTTCTTT
size: .; V: TRBV6-1; J: TRBJ2-4; D: TRBD1; CDR3: CASRGTQGDIQYF; DNA: TGTGCCAGCAGGGGGACCCAGGGGGACATTCAGTACTTC
size: many; V: TRBV28; J: TRBJ2-3; D: TRBD2; CDR3: CASSSAGGKTDTQYF; DNA: TGTGCCAGCTCCTCAGCGGGAGGGAAGACAGATACGCAGTATTTT
size: few; V: TRBV9; J: TRBJ2-7; D: .; CDR3: CASSLTVDPYEQYF; DNA: TGTGCCAGCAGTCTAACAGTAGACCCATACGAGCAGTACTTC
size: many; V: TRBV6-2/TRBV6-3; J: TRBJ2-1; D: TRBD2; CDR3: CASSTGLAGGIEVYNEQFF; DNA: TGTGCCAGCAGCACCGGACTAGCGGGAGGCATCGAGGTGTACAATGAGCAGTTCTTC
size: few; V: TRBV20-1; J: TRBJ1-6; D: .; CDR3: CSAARGGTYNSPLHF; DNA: TGCAGTGCTGCACGTGGGGGGACCTATAATTCACCCCTCCACTTT